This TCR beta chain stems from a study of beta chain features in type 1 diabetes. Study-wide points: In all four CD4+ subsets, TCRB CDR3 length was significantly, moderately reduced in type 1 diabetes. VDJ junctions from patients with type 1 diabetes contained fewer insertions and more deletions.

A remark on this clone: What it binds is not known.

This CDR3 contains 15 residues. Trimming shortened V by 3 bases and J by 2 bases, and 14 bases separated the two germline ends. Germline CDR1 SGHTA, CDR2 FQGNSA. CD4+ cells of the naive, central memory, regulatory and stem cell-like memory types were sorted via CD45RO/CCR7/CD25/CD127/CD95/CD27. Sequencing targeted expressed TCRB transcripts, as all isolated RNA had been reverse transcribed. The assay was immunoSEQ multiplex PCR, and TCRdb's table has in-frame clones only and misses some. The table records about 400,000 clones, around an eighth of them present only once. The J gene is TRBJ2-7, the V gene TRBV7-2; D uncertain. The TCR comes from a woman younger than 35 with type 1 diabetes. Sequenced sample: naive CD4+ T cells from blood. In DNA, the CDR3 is TGTGCCAGCAGCTTCGGCCGGCCTCAGGCCTACGAGCAGTACTTC. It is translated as CASSFGRPQAYEQYF.